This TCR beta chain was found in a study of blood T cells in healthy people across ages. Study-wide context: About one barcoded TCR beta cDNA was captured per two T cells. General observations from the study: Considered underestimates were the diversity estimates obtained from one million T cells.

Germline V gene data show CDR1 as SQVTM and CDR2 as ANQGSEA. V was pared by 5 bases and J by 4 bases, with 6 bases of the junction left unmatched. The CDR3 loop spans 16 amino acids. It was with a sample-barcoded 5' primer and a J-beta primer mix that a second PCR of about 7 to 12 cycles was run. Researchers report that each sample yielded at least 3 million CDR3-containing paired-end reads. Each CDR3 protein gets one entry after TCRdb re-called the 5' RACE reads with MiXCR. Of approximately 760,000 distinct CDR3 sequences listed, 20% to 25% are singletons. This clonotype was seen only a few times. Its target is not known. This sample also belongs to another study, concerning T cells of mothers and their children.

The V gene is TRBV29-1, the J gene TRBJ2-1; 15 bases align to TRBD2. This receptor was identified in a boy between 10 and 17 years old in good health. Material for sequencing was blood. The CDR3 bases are TGCAGCGTTATCGGACTAGCGGGAGGGATGTACAATGAGCAGTTCTTC. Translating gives CSVIGLAGGMYNEQFF.